This TCR beta chain was found in a study of CD8 T cells in Susac syndrome (dated by TCRdb to between 2017 and 2020). Background for the entire study: Among the Susac syndrome patients who were sequenced, clinically active disease was present in 5 or 6 and clinical remission was observed in 8 or 9. At blood withdrawal, Susac syndrome patients were either therapy-naive, taking corticosteroids (in some cases with IVIg as well), or taking IVIg alone. Repertoire sequencing was used to test whether CD8+ T cell activation and differentiation in Susac syndrome was antigen driven.

RNA was extracted using the RNeasy kit, and about 0.5 to 1 ug of the RNA was reverse transcribed with random hexamers. TCR beta CDR3 regions were amplified with the immunoSEQ multiplex PCR assay covering 54 Vbeta and 13 Jbeta segments. PCR amplification bias was corrected using a synthetic template baseline for primer optimization and computational correction. The original methods were these. Only productive sequences were kept, with reads annotated to V, D and J genes according to IMGT and analyzed in immunoSEQ Analyzer. To calculate clonality, Shannon entropy was normalized by log2 of the number of productive unique sequences and then subtracted from one. Public and private clones were assessed among the 100 most prevalent clones of each patient and control. A clone was defined as Susac-specific if it was absent from the healthy and MS cohorts, from some 1,100 published viral clones and from other ImmuneACCESS disease sequences. TCRdb cleaned the public reads at Q25 with fastp, built clones with MiXCR and kept in-frame beta chains. Merged by CDR3 protein, the rows form single entries marked with the most common genes and DNA. The authors' filters were not applied to this entry. Present in this sample are roughly 200,000 distinct CDR3 sequences, roughly 94% of which were seen just once. The ten largest account for about 0.1% of the sample.

As regards this clonotype: Its recognized antigen is unknown. The record has no base qualities; no much larger clone is one base away.

The study at large found these results: The TCR sequencing and HLA analysis was acknowledged to have included a relatively small number of individuals. In the CD4+ T cell repertoire of Susac syndrome patients, clonal expansion was not detected.

Peripheral blood CD8+ and CD4+ T cells from healthy donors, Susac syndrome patients and multiple sclerosis patients were profiled by high-throughput TCR beta sequencing. Susac syndrome patients met recently defined diagnostic criteria for definite or probable disease. Bulk CD8+ and CD4+ T cells were purified magnetically by negative isolation, whereas CD8+ TEMRA cells were enriched by FACS. Blood was drawn into EDTA tubes, processed within 24 hours, and PBMCs were isolated by density gradient centrifugation. PBMCs intended for TCR sequencing were frozen in liquid nitrogen and were later thawed in a 37 degrees C water bath. The sorted or isolated CD4+, CD8+ and CD8+ TEMRA cells had a purity of 90% or higher. The specimen sequenced was CD4+ T cells from PBMCs. This TCR came from a human donor with Susac syndrome.

The CDR3 in this case is CSVEGGQGIEETQYF. The DNA sequence is as follows: TGCAGCGTTGAAGGGGGACAGGGTATCGAGGAGACCCAGTACTTC. Here the chain combines TRBV29-1 and TRBJ2-5; TRBD1 aligns with 9 central bases. The CDR3 sequence holds 15 residues, the cysteine and phenylalanine included. Kept here is only the CDR3 DNA, which spans 45 bases and is read in frame from base 1. Per the germline V gene, SQVTM is the CDR1 and ANQGSEA is the CDR2. The germline V end is reduced by 1 base and the J end by 5 bases; junction bases left unmatched: 8.